The 22 T cell receptor beta chains below come from one sample, sequenced in a study of human T cells and chemical hapten exposure. From the RACE reads, TCRdb called clonotypes with MiXCR, one entry per CDR3 protein. The repertoire holds nearly 80,000 distinct CDR3 sequences, with approximately 10% as singletons. Time point here: patch test 1, 2 weeks after DPC sensitization. Treatment here: therapeutic diphenylcyclopropenone sensitization with weekly scalp DPC. The sequences come from whole blood, collected in connection with sensitization to the hapten diphenylcyclopropenone (DPC). The receptor set was obtained from a woman in her fifties or sixties with alopecia areata. Some clones in this sample may be carry-over from other donors' samples.

The chain combines TRBV7-2 with TRBJ1-2; D uncertain. CDR1 SGHTA and CDR2 FQGNSA come from the germline V gene. This CDR3 is built from 13 residues. V lost 2 bases to trimming and J lost 3 bases, with 7 bases between them. The CDR3 region has the DNA TGTGCCAGCAGCTTAACGGAGGACTATGGCTACACCTTC. This translates into CASSLTEDYGYTF.

The chain carries TRBV9 and TRBJ2-2; D may be TRBD2 (6 bases). CDR3 size: 14 residues. The V end lost 6 bases, the J end lost 4 bases, and 13 bases lay between the germline ends. CDR1 and CDR2 (germline): SGDLS, YYNGEE. CDR3 nucleotides: TGTGCCAGCACGCTAGCGACGGGCACCGGGGAGCTGTTTTTT. Translation: CASTLATGTGELFF. The whole variable domain, remainder taken from reference TRBV9 and TRBJ2-2, is DSGVTQTPKHLITATGQRVTLRCSPRSGDLSVYWYQQSLDQGLQFLIQYYNGEERAKGNILERFSAQQFPDLHSELNLSSLELGDSALYFCASTLATGTGELFFGEGSRLTVL.

The chain links TRBV9 to TRBJ2-3; 7 bases match TRBD2. This CDR3 spans 15 amino acids. The V gene's germline CDR1 is SGDLS and CDR2 YYNGEE. Trimming took 0 bases from V and 4 from J; bases not matched to a gene: 5. CDR3 sequence: CASSVEPSGPDTQYF. DNA for the CDR3: TGTGCCAGCAGCGTAGAGCCTAGCGGCCCAGATACGCAGTATTTT.

The rearrangement joins TRBV9 to TRBJ1-2; 7 bases fit TRBD1. CDR3 length: 14 amino acids. V lost 4 bases and J lost 2; bases outside the gene matches: 5. From germline, CDR1 is SGDLS and CDR2 YYNGEE. CDR3 in amino acids: CASSPQTGNYGYTF. CDR3 nucleotide sequence: TGTGCCAGCAGCCCCCAGACAGGGAACTATGGCTACACCTTC.

This clonotype was counted a few times. V is TRBV4-1 and J is TRBJ2-3; D is unresolved. CDR1 and CDR2 from the germline V gene are MGHRA and YSYEKL. The CDR3 loop spans 15 amino acids. V gave up 2 bases and J gave up 0 bases, with 9 bases separating them. This chain's CDR3 is CASSQPTRSTDTQYF. The CDR3 DNA reads as TGCGCCAGCAGCCAACCTACAAGGAGCACAGATACGCAGTATTTT.

This clonotype occurred a few times. The V call is TRBV20-1, the J call TRBJ2-4; D not resolved. V was cut by 0 bases and J by 7 bases, with 10 bases left in between. The CDR3 covers 13 residues. CDR1 and CDR2 from the germline V gene are DFQATT and SNEGSKA (reference sequence). Here the CDR3 DNA reads TGCAGTGCTAGAGAGGTCGGGTGGAACATTCAGTACTTC. Amino acids: CSAREVGWNIQYF.

This clonotype showed up just a few times. CDR3 residues: CSAPDRSSTDTQYF. DNA of the CDR3: TGCAGTGCTCCGGACAGATCTAGCACAGATACGCAGTATTTT. The rearrangement uses TRBV20-1 and TRBJ2-3; a possible D gene is TRBD1 (6 bases). Trimming cost V 5 bases and J 0 bases, with 12 bases left between them. Germline V lookup: CDR1 DFQATT, CDR2 SNEGSKA (reference sequence). The CDR3 has 14 amino acids.

V is TRBV20-1 and J is TRBJ2-7, with TRBD1 matching 7 bases. Losses at the gene ends were 5 bases for V and 2 bases for J; bases not matched to a gene: 6. This CDR3 has 13 residues. In germline, CDR1 is DFQATT, CDR2 SNEGSKA (reference sequence). The CDR3 loop reads CSAGRQGAYEQYF. In DNA, the CDR3 is TGCAGTGCTGGTAGACAGGGCGCCTACGAGCAGTACTTC.

This clonotype was seen ten or more times. The chain couples TRBV7-8 to TRBJ2-7; no definite D call. Germline CDR1 reads SGHVS; CDR2 reads FQNEAQ. The CDR3 contains 13 residues. Trimming left V 2 bases short and J 9 bases short, with 14 bases between. CDR3 DNA: TGTGCCAGCAGCTTAATAAGGGCGGCATGGCAGTACTTC. Its translation: CASSLIRAAWQYF. The entire variable domain, with the rest obtained from reference TRBV7-8 and TRBJ2-7, is as follows: GAGVSQSPRYKVAKRGQDVALRCDPISGHVSLFWYQQALGQGPEFLTYFQNEAQLDKSGLPSDRFFAERPEGSVSTLKIQRTQQEDSAVYLCASSLIRAAWQYFGPGTRLTVT.

A few counts support this clonotype. The chain uses TRBV28 and TRBJ2-7, with 10 bases identical to TRBD1. This CDR3 is 15 amino acids long. CDR1 and CDR2 (germline): MDHEN, SYDVKM. The V gene end was trimmed by 2 bases and the J gene end by 3 bases; junction bases not matched to a gene: 4. In DNA form, the CDR3 reads TGTGCCAGCAGTTTACCGGGACAGGGGCTCTACGAGCAGTACTTC. Protein: CASSLPGQGLYEQYF.

This clonotype has only a few counts. The chain has TRBV7-2 and TRBJ1-1, with 7 bases that match TRBD1. CDR1 and CDR2 from the germline V gene are SGHTA and FQGNSA. V lost 2 bases and J lost 3; bases outside the gene matches: 6. CDR3 length: 15 amino acids. Written as DNA, the CDR3 is TGTGCCAGCAGCTTATCAACAGGGGAGTACACTGAAGCTTTCTTT. It is translated as CASSLSTGEYTEAFF.

The rearrangement links TRBV6-6 to TRBJ2-6, with TRBD1 as a possible D gene (5 bases). Germline V CDR1 and CDR2: MNHNY, SVGAGI (reference sequence). This CDR3 has 17 amino acids. The V end was cut by 6 bases, the J end by 0 bases, with 15 bases between. CDR3 DNA: TGTGCCAGCAGCCTGGAACAGGCCTCCTCTGGGGCCAACGTCCTGACTTTC. Translation: CASSLEQASSGANVLTF.

J is TRBJ2-7 and V is TRBV3-1; D is ambiguous. The V and J ends lost 2 bases and 6 bases respectively, with 11 bases between them. This CDR3 has 13 amino acids. The germline CDR1 and CDR2 sequences are LGHDT and YNNKEL (reference sequence). As DNA, the CDR3 is TGTGCCAGCAGCCAACTCGGGCCCGGCGAGCAGTACTTC. It encodes CASSQLGPGEQYF.

This clonotype has just a few counts. This chain uses TRBV7-2 with TRBJ2-1, with D possibly being TRBD1 or TRBD2 (5 bases each). CDR1 SGHTA and CDR2 FQGNSA come from the germline V gene. This CDR3 comprises 13 residues. Trimming took 1 base from V and 9 from J, leaving 10 bases between them. As DNA, the CDR3 is TGTGCCAGCAGCTTAGGAATGGGGACTGAGCAGTTCTTC. Translation: CASSLGMGTEQFF. Looking up the rest from reference TRBV7-2 and TRBJ2-1 gives the full variable domain: GAGVSQSPSNKVTEKGKDVELRCDPISGHTALYWYRQSLGQGLEFLIYFQGNSAPDKSGLPSDRFSAERTGGSVSTLTIQRTQQEDSAVYLCASSLGMGTEQFFGPGTRLTVL.

The V gene is TRBV20-1, the J gene TRBJ2-7, with 14 bases fitting TRBD2. V lost 5 bases and J lost 0; bases outside the gene matches: 9. CDR1 is DFQATT and CDR2 is SNEGSKA in the germline V gene (reference sequence). This CDR3 is built from 17 residues. CDR3 DNA: TGCAGTGCTTGGAGGGGACTAGCGGGAGTTTCCTCCTACGAGCAGTACTTC. Its protein is CSAWRGLAGVSSYEQYF.

The sample holds a few counts of this clonotype. The chain employs TRBV18 and TRBJ1-1; TRBD1 matches at 7 bases. The CDR3 extends over 16 amino acids. V lost 3 bases, J lost 3 bases, and 10 bases stayed unmatched. CDR1 is KGHSH, CDR2 LQKENI, per germline. DNA for the CDR3: TGTGCCAGCTCACCCCAGAGGTGGAGGGGGCACACTGAAGCTTTCTTT. Translated, it gives CASSPQRWRGHTEAFF.

The J gene is TRBJ2-7, the V gene TRBV20-1; D is possibly TRBD2 (5 bases). The CDR3 spans 14 residues. Per germline, CDR1 DFQATT and CDR2 SNEGSKA (reference sequence). V lost 5 bases and J 2 bases, leaving 16 bases between the germline ends. CDR3 DNA sequence: TGCAGTGCTCCATTTCTCGGGAACCCCTACGAGCAGTACTTC. As protein: CSAPFLGNPYEQYF.

This clonotype was detected many times. This chain links TRBV10-2 with TRBJ2-6, with D unresolved. Germline lookup yields CDR1 WSHSY and CDR2 SAAADI. V lost 6 bases, J lost 3 bases, and 12 bases lay in between. This CDR3 has 15 residues. In DNA form, the CDR3 reads TGCGCCAGCAGGAAAAAAAGCGTTGGGGCCAACGTCCTGACTTTC. Encoded protein: CASRKKSVGANVLTF.

This clonotype has more than one count but fewer than ten. This sequence joins TRBV5-4 and TRBJ2-3, with 8 bases aligning to TRBD2. Germline CDR1 and CDR2: SGHNT and YYREEE (reference sequence). V shed 4 bases, J shed 2 bases, and the junction held 3 bases outside the gene matches. This CDR3 comprises 14 residues. The CDR3 sequence is CASSIAGPTDTQYF. The CDR3, as DNA: TGTGCCAGCAGCATAGCGGGGCCCACAGATACGCAGTATTTT.

The chain couples TRBV11-2 to TRBJ2-2; D is uncertain. The length of the CDR3 is 12 residues. Germline lookup yields CDR1 SGHAT and CDR2 FQNNGV. V was cut by 1 base and J by 13 bases, with 10 bases left in between. The CDR3 spells CASSLAGVGLFF. CDR3 sequence (DNA): TGTGCCAGCAGCTTAGCTGGGGTAGGGCTGTTTTTT.

This chain links TRBV3-1 with TRBJ2-3; a weak D match, TRBD2 (5 bases). Between the trimmed V and J ends, which lost 1 base and 1 base, there was a span of 15 bases. This CDR3 spans 17 amino acids. Germline CDR1 LGHDT, CDR2 YNNKEL (reference sequence). DNA of the CDR3: TGTGCCAGCAGCCAAGTGGTCCCCGGGCGGGGCACAGATACGCAGTATTTT. Translated: CASSQVVPGRGTDTQYF.

In its sample, this clonotype was seen many times. The gene calls are TRBV18 and TRBJ2-1; D is perhaps TRBD2 (6 bases). The germline gives CDR1 KGHSH, CDR2 LQKENI. There are 14 residues in the CDR3. V gave up 4 bases and J gave up 8 bases, with 15 bases separating them. The DNA of the CDR3 is TGTGCCAGCTCACGGATCGGGGGTATCGATGAGCAGTTCTTC. This gives the protein CASSRIGGIDEQFF.